This is a list of T cell receptor beta chains from one sample in a study of T cells in Graves' hyperthyroidism and ophthalmopathy. Via MiXCR, TCRdb re-called the multiplex PCR reads, giving one row per CDR3 protein. The table lists fewer than 650,000 distinct CDR3 sequences, 12% to 15% of them singletons. The sample consisted of blood. Receptors were obtained from a middle-aged woman with Graves' hyperthyroidism. CDR3s include the opening cysteine and the closing phenylalanine or tryptophan. The order of the fields is D gene, clone size, V gene, J gene, CDR3 DNA, CDR3 protein. The D gene is left open where the match is weak. Size is omitted from some rows. Given values are once, few, many or a class for expanded clones.

TRBD1,NA,TRBV29-1,TRBJ2-3,TGCAGCGTGGGGACAGATAGCACAGATACGCAGTATTTT,CSVGTDSTDTQYF
NA,many,TRBV11-2,TRBJ2-1,TGTGCCAGCAGCTTACCCCTTGACAGCGAGCAGTTCTTC,CASSLPLDSEQFF
NA,many,TRBV5-1,TRBJ1-5,TGCGCCAGCAGCCAGGCCGGGATCAGCAATCAGCCCCAGCATTTT,CASSQAGISNQPQHF
NA,many,TRBV27,TRBJ1-5,TGTGCCAGCGGGCCTCGGGGGGTTGAGGATCAGCCCCAGCATTTT,CASGPRGVEDQPQHF
NA,few,TRBV20-1,TRBJ2-3,TGCAGTGCTAGCGAAGCGGGTAACACAGATACGCAGTATTTT,CSASEAGNTDTQYF
NA,NA,TRBV28,TRBJ2-5,TGTGCCAGCAGGTCGGGACAAGAGACCCAGTACTTC,CASRSGQETQYF
TRBD1,many,TRBV12-3/TRBV12-4,TRBJ1-2,TGTGCCAGCAGTTTGGACAGGAACTATGGCTACACCTTC,CASSLDRNYGYTF
TRBD2,many,TRBV5-1,TRBJ2-7,TGCGCCAGCAGCTCCAGCGGGAGCGAACCTATCTCCTACGAGCAGTACTTC,CASSSSGSEPISYEQYF
NA,NA,TRBV18,TRBJ1-1,TGTGCCAGCTCACCCGTCGGAGGACTGCCTGAAGCTTTCTTT,CASSPVGGLPEAFF
NA,NA,TRBV18,TRBJ1-1,TGTGCCAACTCACTATACACTGAAGCTTTCTTT,CANSLYTEAFF
NA,NA,TRBV5-5,TRBJ1-3,TGTGCCAGCAGCCCGGACAGACTCTCTGGAAACACCATATATTTT,CASSPDRLSGNTIYF
NA,NA,TRBV7-9,TRBJ1-2,TGTGCCAGCAGCTCATCCCCCGAGGGATTCTATGGCTACACCTTC,CASSSSPEGFYGYTF
TRBD1,few,TRBV20-1,TRBJ2-1,TGCAGTGCTAGAACAGGGGGCCCGTACAATGAGCAGTTCTTC,CSARTGGPYNEQFF
NA,many,TRBV20-1,TRBJ1-1,TGCAGTGCTAGGGACAGACGCACTGAAGCTTTCTTT,CSARDRRTEAFF
TRBD2,many,TRBV30,TRBJ2-7,TGTGCCTGGAGTGTACCCGGGAGGGCCTACGAGCAGTACTTC,CAWSVPGRAYEQYF
TRBD2,NA,TRBV19,TRBJ2-1,TGTGCCAGTAGTATAGATCGGTCACGGGAGGTGCCTGAGCAGTTCTTC,CASSIDRSREVPEQFF
TRBD2,many,TRBV20-1,TRBJ2-5,TGCAGTGCTAACACGGGACTAGCGGTCCAAGAGACCCAGTACTTC,CSANTGLAVQETQYF
NA,NA,TRBV27,TRBJ2-7,TGTGCCAGCAGTTTCCCGGGTTCCGGCGAGCAGTACTTC,CASSFPGSGEQYF
NA,many,TRBV3-1,TRBJ1-1,TGTGCCAGCAGCCAAGTAGGGCGGGACACTGAAGCTTTCTTT,CASSQVGRDTEAFF
NA,many,TRBV5-1,TRBJ2-6,TGCGCCAGCAGTTCGGGGAGCTCTGGGGCCAACGTCCTGACTTTC,CASSSGSSGANVLTF
TRBD1,NA,TRBV5-6,TRBJ1-2,TGTGCCAGCAGCTTTAGACAGGGACATGGCTACACCTTC,CASSFRQGHGYTF
TRBD2,NA,TRBV5-1,TRBJ2-5,TGCGCCAGCAGCTTGTGGGGAGGGCGGGAGACCCAGTACTTC,CASSLWGGRETQYF
NA,many,TRBV7-2,TRBJ1-6,TGTGCCAGCAGCTTAAGTGATTCACCCCTCCACTTT,CASSLSDSPLHF
TRBD2,few,TRBV5-1,TRBJ2-2,TGCGCCAGCAGCTTGGGAGGGCTAGCGGGAGTCGGGACCGGGGAGCTGTTTTTT,CASSLGGLAGVGTGELFF
NA,few,TRBV6-1,TRBJ2-2,TGTGCCAGCGGCGAGACAGGTCTAGACGGGGAGCTGTTTTTT,CASGETGLDGELFF
NA,few,TRBV28,TRBJ2-4,TGTGCCAGCAGTTCACCAGGGGAAACAAACATTCAGTACTTC,CASSSPGETNIQYF
NA,many,TRBV30,TRBJ1-4,TGTGCCTGGAGTGTTGGGGCGGTATTCGAAAAACTGTTTTTT,CAWSVGAVFEKLFF
TRBD2,many,TRBV13,TRBJ2-1,TGTGCCAGCAGCCAGGCTAGCGGCGGTGAGCAGTTCTTC,CASSQASGGEQFF
TRBD1,few,TRBV24-1,TRBJ1-5,TGTGCCACCAGTGATGGGGACAGAAATCAGCCCCAGCATTTT,CATSDGDRNQPQHF
TRBD1,many,TRBV12-3/TRBV12-4,TRBJ2-2,TGTGCCAGCAGTTTAAACAGGGGGAACACCGGGGAGCTGTTTTTT,CASSLNRGNTGELFF
TRBD2,many,TRBV28,TRBJ2-7,TGTGCCAGCAGTTCCAGCGGACTAGCGGGAGTTCTCTCCTACGAGCAGTACTTC,CASSSSGLAGVLSYEQYF
TRBD2,NA,TRBV20-1,TRBJ2-1,TGCAGTGCTAGATACAGCGGGAGAACCAATGAGCAGTTCTTC,CSARYSGRTNEQFF
TRBD2,NA,TRBV9,TRBJ2-3,TGTGCCAGCGCGCTCGCGGGAGGACGGGATACGCAGTATTTT,CASALAGGRDTQYF
TRBD1,many,TRBV10-3,TRBJ2-7,TGTGCCATCAGGACCGTCGGGACAGTAAATGACGAGCAGTACTTC,CAIRTVGTVNDEQYF
NA,NA,TRBV6-1,TRBJ2-7,TGTGCCAGCAGCCAGGGACGGGATCTAGGCGAGCAGTACTTC,CASSQGRDLGEQYF
TRBD1,many,TRBV6-2/TRBV6-3,TRBJ2-5,TGTGCCAGCAGTTCGGACAGGGAGCAAGAGACCCAGTACTTC,CASSSDREQETQYF
TRBD2,few,TRBV6-1,TRBJ2-2,TGTGCCAGCAGACCGACTAGCTCGGCCGGGGAGCTGTTTTTT,CASRPTSSAGELFF
NA,NA,TRBV10-3,TRBJ1-2,TGTGCCATCAGTGAGTCGGGCGGCTATGGCTACACCTTC,CAISESGGYGYTF
TRBD2,many,TRBV5-8,TRBJ2-2,TGTGCCAGCAGCCCCCGGTGGACTAGCGGGAGAGTACTAGATAAGGCGAACACCGGGGAGCTGTTTTTT,CASSPRWTSGRVLDKANTGELFF
TRBD1,NA,TRBV4-1,TRBJ1-5,TGCGCCAGCAGCCAAGGGGACAGGGGGCGCTTTCAGCCCCAGCATTTT,CASSQGDRGRFQPQHF
TRBD1,NA,TRBV9,TRBJ2-7,TGTGCCAGCGGTTCCGGGACAGTATCCTACGAGCAGTACTTC,CASGSGTVSYEQYF
TRBD2,many,TRBV5-1,TRBJ2-3,TGCGCCAGCAGCGGGACTAGCGGGAGTAGCACAGATACGCAGTATTTT,CASSGTSGSSTDTQYF
NA,many,TRBV28,TRBJ2-3,TGTGCCAGCAGTTCCCCTTCGGCAGATACGCAGTATTTT,CASSSPSADTQYF
NA,NA,TRBV11-2,TRBJ1-5,TGTGCCAGCAGCTTAGAGGGGGGTGTTCGCCAGCCCCAGCATTTT,CASSLEGGVRQPQHF
NA,many,TRBV28,TRBJ1-5,TGTGCCAGCAGTTTTACAGGCAATCAGCCCCAGCATTTT,CASSFTGNQPQHF
NA,many,TRBV6-1,TRBJ2-2,TGTGCCAGCCGCGCTTTCCTGGGGGGGAACACCGGGGAGCTGTTTTTT,CASRAFLGGNTGELFF
NA,few,TRBV6-4,TRBJ1-2,TGTGCCAGCAAACGCCGGGCTACTTGGGACTATGGCTACACCTTC,CASKRRATWDYGYTF
TRBD1,many,TRBV28,TRBJ1-5,TGTGCCAGCAGTTGGGGACAGGGGTTCAGGAAGCCCCAGCATTTT,CASSWGQGFRKPQHF
NA,NA,TRBV3-1,TRBJ2-1,TGTGCCAGCAGCCAATATAGTAGCGGTGAGCAGTTCTTC,CASSQYSSGEQFF
NA,NA,TRBV30,TRBJ1-5,TGTGCCTGGAGTTTCGGAAACAATCAGCCCCAGCATTTT,CAWSFGNNQPQHF
TRBD1,NA,TRBV7-2,TRBJ2-2,TGTGCCAGCAGCCAATCCCGGGACAGGGTGGGGTGGACCGGGGAGCTGTTTTTT,CASSQSRDRVGWTGELFF
TRBD1,NA,TRBV6-1,TRBJ1-4,TGTGCCAGCAGTTGGGACAGGGCCGGCGAAAAACTGTTTTTT,CASSWDRAGEKLFF
TRBD2,many,TRBV5-1,TRBJ2-7,TGCGCCAGCAGCTGGGACTACCGAGGTTGGGAGCAGTACTTC,CASSWDYRGWEQYF
NA,many,TRBV27,TRBJ1-2,TGTGCCAGCAGTTTTAAAACAGGGCGCGACTATGGCTACACCTTC,CASSFKTGRDYGYTF
NA,many,TRBV24-1,TRBJ2-5,TGTGCCACCAGTGGAGGAGGCCAAGAGACCCAGTACTTC,CATSGGGQETQYF